This TCR beta chain was profiled in a study of vaccination and CD4 T cells after COVID-19. Regarding this clonotype: Its antigen is as yet unknown.

Findings and limits, study-wide: In convalescent patients, 304 of 307 vaccine-specific clones were spike mono-reactive.

Trimming cost V 3 bases and J 2 bases, with 8 bases left between them. Looked up from germline, CDR1 is DFQATT and CDR2 is SNEGSKA (reference sequence). CDR3 length: 13 amino acids. Cultured CD4+ T cells had their DNA profiled by the Oncomine TCR Beta short-read assay. In TCRdb, the PCR reads were re-called with MiXCR into one record per CDR3 protein. The sample consists of roughly 15,000 distinct CDR3 sequences, approximately 55% of them appearing once. The treatment here: roughly 10-day PBMC culture with coronavirus spike peptide pools or control peptides (ViraFEST assay). This TCR was sampled from a human donor who had recovered from COVID-19. This chain links TRBV20-1 with TRBJ1-5; D gene unclear. Source material: CD4+ T cells from blood, cultured in vitro. In DNA, the CDR3 is TGCAGTGCTAGGACGGTGGGCAATCAGCCCCAGCATTTT. Translated, it gives CSARTVGNQPQHF.